A selection of T cell receptor beta chains follows, all from one sample in a study of T-cell memory formation after mild COVID-19. TCRdb itself ran the 5' RACE reads through MiXCR, one entry per CDR3 protein. The top ten clones hold 2% to 2.5% of a sample with nearly 250,000 distinct CDR3 sequences, 15% of them seen once. The sample consisted of PBMCs or a T cell subset sorted from them (not recorded which). The receptor source for this set is an adult woman who had mild COVID-19 (a few samples of this study predate the infection). Cell type and time point are not known. The CDR3 runs from the conserved cysteine through the conserved F or W. Each record gives: J gene, clone size, V gene, D gene, CDR3 protein, CDR3 DNA. A D gene is named only where the DNA matches it firmly. Size is omitted from some rows. Given values are once, few, many or a class for expanded clones.

J gene: TRBJ2-1
clone size: many
V gene: TRBV24-1
D gene: TRBD1
CDR3 protein: CATRPGQGNHEQFF
CDR3 DNA: TGTGCCACCAGGCCGGGACAGGGTAACCATGAGCAGTTCTTC

J gene: TRBJ1-5
clone size: many
V gene: TRBV5-1
D gene: .
CDR3 protein: CASNGGAEPNSNQPQHF
CDR3 DNA: TGCGCCAGCAATGGGGGGGCCGAACCAAATAGCAATCAGCCCCAGCATTTT

J gene: TRBJ1-5
clone size: few
V gene: TRBV6-1
D gene: .
CDR3 protein: CASSDNRVQHF
CDR3 DNA: TGTGCCAGCAGTGATAACAGGGTCCAGCATTTT

J gene: TRBJ2-3
clone size: many
V gene: TRBV20-1
D gene: .
CDR3 protein: CSASPLGISSTDTQYF
CDR3 DNA: TGCAGTGCTAGCCCCCTGGGGATTTCTAGCACAGATACGCAGTATTTT

J gene: TRBJ1-4
clone size: .
V gene: TRBV5-1
D gene: .
CDR3 protein: CASSPGPAKGNEKLFF
CDR3 DNA: TGCGCCAGCAGCCCGGGACCGGCGAAGGGTAATGAAAAACTGTTTTTT

J gene: TRBJ2-5
clone size: .
V gene: TRBV7-7
D gene: .
CDR3 protein: CASSEGVIPETQYF
CDR3 DNA: TGTGCCAGCAGCGAAGGGGTGATCCCGGAGACCCAGTACTTC

J gene: TRBJ2-1
clone size: few
V gene: TRBV9
D gene: TRBD2
CDR3 protein: CASSVRGRADNEQFF
CDR3 DNA: TGTGCCAGCAGCGTACGCGGGAGGGCCGACAATGAGCAGTTCTTC

J gene: TRBJ2-5
clone size: few
V gene: TRBV20-1
D gene: .
CDR3 protein: CSARSTGTVFQETQYF
CDR3 DNA: TGCAGTGCTAGATCAACCGGGACGGTGTTTCAAGAGACCCAGTACTTC

J gene: TRBJ1-1
clone size: .
V gene: TRBV7-8
D gene: .
CDR3 protein: CASSLAGGTWEAFF
CDR3 DNA: TGTGCCAGCAGCTTAGCGGGCGGGACATGGGAAGCTTTCTTT

J gene: TRBJ1-1
clone size: few
V gene: TRBV20-1
D gene: .
CDR3 protein: CSARSPGVYTEAFF
CDR3 DNA: TGCAGTGCTAGATCTCCGGGAGTCTACACTGAAGCTTTCTTT

J gene: TRBJ2-5
clone size: many
V gene: TRBV7-9
D gene: .
CDR3 protein: CASSLAGAAQETQYF
CDR3 DNA: TGTGCCAGCAGCTTAGCTGGGGCAGCCCAAGAGACCCAGTACTTC

J gene: TRBJ1-4
clone size: .
V gene: TRBV5-5
D gene: .
CDR3 protein: CASSSGTVTTNEKLFF
CDR3 DNA: TGTGCCAGCAGCTCCGGGACGGTAACAACTAATGAAAAACTGTTTTTT

J gene: TRBJ2-4
clone size: .
V gene: TRBV5-1
D gene: TRBD1
CDR3 protein: CASSSPQGNIQYF
CDR3 DNA: TGCGCCAGCAGCTCACCACAGGGGAACATTCAGTACTTC

J gene: TRBJ2-5
clone size: few
V gene: TRBV20-1
D gene: .
CDR3 protein: CSASRGTQYF
CDR3 DNA: TGCAGTGCTAGCAGGGGGACCCAGTACTTC

J gene: TRBJ2-7
clone size: .
V gene: TRBV9
D gene: .
CDR3 protein: CASSVTSIGEQYF
CDR3 DNA: TGTGCCAGCAGCGTAACTAGCATCGGGGAGCAGTACTTC

J gene: TRBJ2-7
clone size: .
V gene: TRBV20-1
D gene: TRBD1
CDR3 protein: CSAYRGREQYF
CDR3 DNA: TGCAGTGCTTACAGGGGGCGGGAGCAGTACTTC

J gene: TRBJ2-2
clone size: many
V gene: TRBV7-7
D gene: .
CDR3 protein: CASRRVGTGELFF
CDR3 DNA: TGTGCCAGCAGGCGAGTAGGCACCGGGGAGCTGTTTTTT

J gene: TRBJ1-2
clone size: .
V gene: TRBV9
D gene: .
CDR3 protein: CASSVEGYGYTF
CDR3 DNA: TGTGCCAGCAGCGTAGAGGGATATGGCTACACCTTC